This TCR beta chain is drawn from a study of PD-1 blockade in classical Hodgkin lymphoma. Only in-frame clones appear in the TCRdb table, and some are missing; sequencing was by immunoSEQ multiplex PCR. The sample has roughly 92,000 clones; roughly 92% are singletons. Every one of the patients relapsed after autologous stem cell transplantation (brentuximab vedotin exposure was variable). CDR1 is SQVTM and CDR2 is ANQGSEA in the germline V gene. There are 15 residues in the CDR3. Between the trimmed V and J ends, which lost 5 bases and 1 base, there was a span of 17 bases. The sequencing used peripheral blood mononuclear cells (PBMCs), collected at baseline. The TCR originated in a human donor with classical Hodgkin lymphoma. The chain joins TRBV29-1 to TRBJ2-5; D is possibly TRBD1 (5 bases). DNA for the CDR3: TGCAGCGTTTATGGCAGGGCGCCGTCCCAAGAGACCCAGTACTTC. Translated, it gives CSVYGRAPSQETQYF.